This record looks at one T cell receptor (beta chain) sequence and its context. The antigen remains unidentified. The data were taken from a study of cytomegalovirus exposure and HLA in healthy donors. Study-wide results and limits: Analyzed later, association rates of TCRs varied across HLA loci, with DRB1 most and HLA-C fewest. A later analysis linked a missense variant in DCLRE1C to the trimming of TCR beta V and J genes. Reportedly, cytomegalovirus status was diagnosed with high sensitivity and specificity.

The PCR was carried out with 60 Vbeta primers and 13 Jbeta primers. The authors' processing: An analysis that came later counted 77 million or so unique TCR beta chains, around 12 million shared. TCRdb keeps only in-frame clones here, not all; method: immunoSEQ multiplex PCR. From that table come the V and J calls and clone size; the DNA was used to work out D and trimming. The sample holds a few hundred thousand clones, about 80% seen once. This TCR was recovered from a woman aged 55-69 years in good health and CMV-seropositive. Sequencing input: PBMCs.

CDR3 protein: CASSTDPGNTGELFF. As DNA, the CDR3 is TGTGCCAGTAGTACAGACCCAGGGAACACCGGGGAGCTGTTTTTT. The V call is TRBV19, the J call TRBJ2-2; D gene unclear. V was pared by 4 bases and J by 1 base, with 10 bases between. The CDR3 has 15 residues. The germline V gene has CDR1 LNHDA and CDR2 SQIVND (reference sequence).